This T cell receptor (beta chain) was observed in a study of control samples from healthy donors and cancer patients. The repertoire was sequenced with immunoSEQ multiplex PCR; TCRdb's copy has only in-frame clones and lacks some. The sample comprises 150,000 or so clones, approximately 86% of which are singletons, and 4.5% to 6% rests with the top ten. Per germline, CDR1 MNHNS and CDR2 SASEGT. V lost 4 bases to trimming and J lost 4 bases; unmatched junction nucleotides: 6. The CDR3 is 16 residues long. The genes are TRBV6-1 and TRBJ2-3, with 12 bases fitting TRBD2. Specimen: blood. This TCR came from a woman in her twenties or thirties in good health. The CDR3 region has the DNA TGTGCCAGCAGTGCCCTAGCGGGGGGGGTCCCAGATACGCAGTATTTT. It translates to CASSALAGGVPDTQYF.